These 20 T cell receptor beta chains were sequenced from one sample in a study of response to subunit inactivated influenza vaccine. MiXCR, run by TCRdb on the RT-PCR reads, gives a single entry per CDR3 protein. The sample lists over 750,000 distinct CDR3 sequences, approximately 22% seen once, with around 9.6% in the top ten. The input for sequencing was PBMCs from blood, taken about 5 days after vaccination. Receptor source: a man aged 45-65 years who received an inactivated influenza vaccine.

This clonotype was observed a handful of times. The rearrangement joins TRBV4-3 to TRBJ2-2, with D maybe TRBD2 (5 bases). Between the trimmed V and J ends, which lost 4 bases and 4 bases, there was a span of 10 bases. Germline-derived CDR1 and CDR2 are LGHNA and YSLEER. The CDR3 extends over 14 amino acids. The CDR3 here is CASSPRTATGELFF. The CDR3 DNA follows: TGCGCCAGCAGCCCGAGGACTGCCACCGGGGAGCTGTTTTTT.

This clonotype occurred a few times. The chain couples TRBV2 to TRBJ2-7, with no clear D. CDR1 is SNHLY and CDR2 is FYNNEI in the germline V gene. The V and J ends lost 1 base and 0 bases respectively, with 10 bases between them. CDR3 length: 15 amino acids. In nucleotides, the CDR3 is TGTGCCAGCAGTGAAGGGCTAGTGAGCTCCTACGAGCAGTACTTC. Encoded protein: CASSEGLVSSYEQYF.

This sequence joins TRBV4-3 and TRBJ1-2, with a possible D match to TRBD1 (6 bases). Germline lookup yields CDR1 LGHNA and CDR2 YSLEER. Trimming removed 0 bases from V and 4 bases from J, with 12 bases in between. The CDR3 sequence is 15 residues long. CDR3 region: CASSQDWTVIYGYTF. CDR3 sequence (DNA): TGCGCCAGCAGCCAAGATTGGACAGTCATCTATGGCTACACCTTC.

This clonotype was found many times. V and J are TRBV29-1 and TRBJ2-1, with a weak D call TRBD2 (6 bases). CDR3 length equals 13 residues. The germline V gene has CDR1 SQVTM and CDR2 ANQGSEA. Trimming cost V 7 bases and J 5 bases, with 15 bases left between them. DNA for the CDR3: TGCAGCGGATCCCGGGCTAGCGACAATGAGCAGTTCTTC. This encodes CSGSRASDNEQFF.

V gene TRBV4-2 combines with J gene TRBJ2-2; 8 nucleotides agree with TRBD2. Losses at the gene ends were 1 base for V and 3 bases for J; bases not matched to a gene: 7. The CDR3 runs to 17 residues. Per the germline V gene, CDR1 is LGHNA and CDR2 is YNFKEQ. DNA of the CDR3: TGTGCCAGCAGCCAAGGAATTAGCGGGAAGTACACCGGGGAGCTGTTTTTT. Its protein product is CASSQGISGKYTGELFF.

Ten or more counts support this clonotype. V gene TRBV5-1 combines with J gene TRBJ2-7; 13 nucleotides align to TRBD2. V lost 2 bases and J lost 3; bases outside the gene matches: 2. Germline lookup yields CDR1 SGHRS and CDR2 YFSETQ. This CDR3 contains 15 residues. CDR3: CASSFGTSGVYEQYF. The CDR3 region has the DNA TGCGCCAGCAGCTTCGGGACTAGCGGGGTCTACGAGCAGTACTTC.

This clonotype was observed a handful of times. The rearrangement joins TRBV5-6 to TRBJ1-1; unclear D gene. This CDR3 region has 16 residues. Looked up from germline, CDR1 is SGHDT and CDR2 is YYEEEE. Trimming pared 4 bases from V and 0 bases from J, leaving 16 bases between. CDR3 region: CASSGPGGVVNTEAFF. DNA of the CDR3: TGTGCCAGCAGCGGACCAGGTGGGGTAGTGAACACTGAAGCTTTCTTT.

The rearrangement uses TRBV28 and TRBJ2-4; D remains unclear. This CDR3 is built from 16 residues. Germline V CDR1 and CDR2: MDHEN, SYDVKM. Deletions cut 6 bases from V and 6 bases from J, with 21 bases between. Here the CDR3 reads CASSSPRTRPGNIQYF. CDR3 coding DNA: TGTGCCAGCAGCTCACCCCGAACTCGTCCGGGAAACATTCAGTACTTC.

This clonotype turned up a few times. The rearrangement joins TRBV10-3 to TRBJ2-7, with 8 bases fitting TRBD2. CDR1 is ENHRY, CDR2 SYGVKD, per germline. The length of the CDR3 is 14 residues. V lost 4 bases, J lost 3 bases, and 5 bases stayed unmatched. For the CDR3, the DNA is TGTGCCATCAGTGGCCTAGCGGGCTACTACGAGCAGTACTTC. Amino acid sequence: CAISGLAGYYEQYF.

On this clonotype itself: The junction differs from germline at one of its ends, possibly a read error. This chain joins TRBV7-7 and TRBJ2-1; TRBD2 is a possible D gene (5 bases). The CDR3 runs 17 residues. CDR1 is SSHAT, CDR2 FNYEAQ, per germline (reference sequence). The CDR3 DNA is TGTGCTAGCAGTCCGGGTACGGCGACTATCCACGACAATGAGCAGTTCTTC. As protein: CASSPGTATIHDNEQFF.

The sample holds one count of this clonotype. The rearrangement links TRBV18 to TRBJ1-1; D gene unclear. Trimming stripped 3 bases from V and 1 base from J, with 9 bases between. The CDR3 extends over 14 amino acids. The germline V gene has CDR1 KGHSH and CDR2 LQKENI. CDR3 loop: CASSPASRNTEAFF. The CDR3 nucleotides are TGTGCCAGCTCACCGGCGAGTCGGAACACTGAAGCTTTCTTT.

In the case of this clonotype: At one end, the junction sequence differs from germline, possibly due to a read error. The chain is built from TRBV28 and TRBJ2-6, with D maybe TRBD1 (6 bases). The CDR3 runs to 18 residues. In germline, CDR1 is MDHEN, CDR2 SYDVKM. CDR3 nucleotide sequence: TGTGCCAGCAGCCGACCCGGGACACCCTCAACTGGGGCCAGCGTCCTGACTTTC. Protein sequence: CASSRPGTPSTGASVLTF.

The chain joins TRBV7-2 to TRBJ2-5, with a possible D match to TRBD2 (7 bases). This CDR3 comprises 15 residues. CDR1 and CDR2 from the germline V gene are SGHTA and FQGNSA. The V and J ends lost 4 bases and 1 base respectively, with 13 bases between them. DNA of the CDR3: TGTGCCAGCAGCTCCAGTGGGGGGGCCCAAGAGACCCAGTACTTC. Translation: CASSSSGGAQETQYF.

The chain employs TRBV28 and TRBJ2-3; 7 bases match TRBD2. Trimming cost V 3 bases and J 0 bases; bases outside gene matches: 12. The length of the CDR3 is 18 residues. Germline V gene lookup returns CDR1 MDHEN and CDR2 SYDVKM. DNA of the CDR3: TGTGCCAGCAGTTTCCCTCGAAGGCGGGAGCTTAGCACAGATACGCAGTATTTT. Translation: CASSFPRRRELSTDTQYF.

The CDR3 protein is CASSYVGGTLPEQFF. DNA of the CDR3: TGTGCCAGCAGTTACGTGGGAGGGACCCTTCCCGAGCAGTTCTTC. The chain recombines TRBV6-5 with TRBJ2-1, with TRBD2 identical over 7 bases. This CDR3 is 15 amino acids long. CDR1 is MNHEY and CDR2 is SVGAGI in the germline V gene. The V and J ends lost 2 bases and 10 bases, in that order; junction bases with no gene match: 11.

V usage is TRBV27 and J usage is TRBJ2-5, with TRBD2 matching 14 bases. The CDR3 sequence is 17 residues long. V trimming: 6 bases; J trimming: 5 bases; junction bases outside the gene matches: 11. CDR1 and CDR2 (germline): MNHEY, SMNVEV (reference sequence). Here the CDR3 reads CASSRGGLAGVVETQYF. The CDR3 coding sequence is TGTGCCAGCAGCCGCGGGGGACTAGCGGGAGTTGTGGAGACCCAGTACTTC.

The chain uses TRBV29-1 and TRBJ1-2; D unresolved. Germline-derived CDR1 and CDR2 are SQVTM and ANQGSEA. V lost 2 bases, J lost 2 bases, and 6 bases lay in between. CDR3 length: 12 residues. The CDR3 here is CSVERVNYGYTF. The CDR3 region has the DNA TGCAGCGTTGAACGGGTGAACTATGGCTACACCTTC.

The V gene is TRBV18, the J gene TRBJ2-3; TRBD1 might be the D (5 bases). The CDR3 consists of 13 residues. The germline CDR1 and CDR2 sequences are KGHSH and LQKENI. V lost 8 bases to trimming and J lost 4 bases, with 13 bases between them. Here the CDR3 DNA reads TGTGCCAGCAGGACAAGAGCACCAGATACGCAGTATTTT. Protein product: CASRTRAPDTQYF.

The chain is built from TRBV7-9 and TRBJ2-3; D not certain. Germline CDR1 reads SEHNR; CDR2 reads FQNEAQ (reference sequence). V lost 2 bases and J lost 2, with 8 bases in between. The CDR3 contains 14 residues. In nucleotides, the CDR3 is TGTGCCAGCAGCTTAACGGAGTACACAGATACGCAGTATTTT. Translating gives CASSLTEYTDTQYF.

This clonotype was found a few times. The rearrangement joins TRBV7-2 to TRBJ2-3, with D maybe TRBD1 (6 bases). Looked up from germline, CDR1 is SGHTA and CDR2 is FQGNSA. The V and J ends lost 4 bases and 6 bases respectively, with 11 bases between them. This CDR3 spans 13 amino acids. The DNA for the CDR3 is TGTGCCAGCAGCTCTTCACAGGGCGATACGCAGTATTTT. Its translation: CASSSSQGDTQYF.